The present TCR beta chain was sequenced within a study of Ad26.COV2.S vaccination and SARS-CoV-2 variants. Overall study: By the intramuscular route, Ad26.COV2.S was given once, or twice 56 days apart.

As for treatment: over 15 received Ad26.COV2.S at low or high dose, single or two shots; roughly five received placebo; per-sample allocation not given. Specimen acquisition occurred on day 63 following the initial vaccine or placebo injection. Some clones are missing from TCRdb's copy, which holds only in-frame ones; the method was immunoSEQ multiplex PCR. The sample contains 300,000 to 350,000 clones, 75% to 90% of which appear only once. Trimming removed 4 bases from V and 3 bases from J, with 9 bases in between. The CDR3 has 14 amino acids. Per germline, CDR1 LNHDA and CDR2 SQIVND (reference sequence).

This TCR derives from a person between 18 and 65 years old who received the Ad26.COV2.S COVID-19 vaccine or a placebo. The specimen was peripheral blood, collected in a trial of Ad26.COV2.S vaccine versus placebo. The chain employs TRBV19 and TRBJ1-4; D gene uncertain. CDR3 region: CASSTPSPNEKLFF. CDR3 bases: TGTGCCAGTAGTACCCCCTCCCCTAATGAAAAACTGTTTTTT.